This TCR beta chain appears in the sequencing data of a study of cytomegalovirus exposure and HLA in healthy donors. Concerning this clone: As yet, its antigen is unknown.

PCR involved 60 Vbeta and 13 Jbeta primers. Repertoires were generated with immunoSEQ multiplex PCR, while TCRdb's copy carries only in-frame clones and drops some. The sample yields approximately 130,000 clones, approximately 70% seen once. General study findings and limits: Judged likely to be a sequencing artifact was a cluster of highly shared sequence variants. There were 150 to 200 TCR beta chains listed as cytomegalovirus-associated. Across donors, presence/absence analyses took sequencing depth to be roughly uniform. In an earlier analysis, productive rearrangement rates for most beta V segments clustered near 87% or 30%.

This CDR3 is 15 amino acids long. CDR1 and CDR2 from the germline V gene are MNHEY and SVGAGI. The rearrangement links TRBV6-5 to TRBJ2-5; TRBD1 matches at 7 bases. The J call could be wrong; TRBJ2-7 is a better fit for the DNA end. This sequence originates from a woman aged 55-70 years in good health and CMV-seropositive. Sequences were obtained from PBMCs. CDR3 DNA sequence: TGTGCCAGCAGAACGGGGACAGATAGCTCCTACGAGCAGTACTTC. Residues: CASRTGTDSSYEQYF.